The TCR beta chain under discussion was sequenced for a study of T cell responses to AZD1222 COVID-19 vaccine. Notes on the study in general: White British ancestry dominated among donors, who included more females, and clonal diversity was possibly underestimated. The span of vaccine-associated CD4 TCRs extended across spike, with dominance at 160-218 and 743-854. Vaccination with two AZD1222 doses was followed by a rise in Spike-specific TCR breadth and depth.

Sequencing was performed with immunoSEQ multiplex PCR; in TCRdb, only in-frame clones are kept and a portion is missing. This table holds approximately 170,000 clones, 75% to 90% found once. As concerns this clone: Antigen specificity is unknown.

This CDR3 has 15 residues. CDR1 DFQATT and CDR2 SNEGSKA come from the germline V gene (reference sequence). J was trimmed by 4 bases and V by 3 bases; bases with no gene match: 10. This specimen consisted of peripheral blood, obtained on day 0 of AZD1222 vaccination. This chain uses TRBV20-1 with TRBJ2-7; TRBD2 agrees at 9 bases. This receptor was identified in an adult in good health. The CDR3: CSASTLGSGGYEQYV. In nucleotides, the CDR3 is TGCAGTGCTAGTACCCTTGGTAGCGGGGGTTACGAGCAGTACGTC.